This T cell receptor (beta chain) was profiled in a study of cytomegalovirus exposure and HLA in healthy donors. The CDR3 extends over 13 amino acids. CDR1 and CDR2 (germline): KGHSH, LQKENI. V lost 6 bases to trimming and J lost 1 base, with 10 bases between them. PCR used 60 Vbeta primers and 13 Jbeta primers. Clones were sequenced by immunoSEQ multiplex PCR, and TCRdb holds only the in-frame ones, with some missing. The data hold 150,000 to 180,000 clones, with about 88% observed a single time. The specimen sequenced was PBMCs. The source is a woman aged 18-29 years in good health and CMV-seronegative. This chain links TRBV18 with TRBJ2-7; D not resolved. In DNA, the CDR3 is TGTGCCAGCTCCCTGTTGGAGTCCTACGAGCAGTACTTC. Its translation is CASSLLESYEQYF.